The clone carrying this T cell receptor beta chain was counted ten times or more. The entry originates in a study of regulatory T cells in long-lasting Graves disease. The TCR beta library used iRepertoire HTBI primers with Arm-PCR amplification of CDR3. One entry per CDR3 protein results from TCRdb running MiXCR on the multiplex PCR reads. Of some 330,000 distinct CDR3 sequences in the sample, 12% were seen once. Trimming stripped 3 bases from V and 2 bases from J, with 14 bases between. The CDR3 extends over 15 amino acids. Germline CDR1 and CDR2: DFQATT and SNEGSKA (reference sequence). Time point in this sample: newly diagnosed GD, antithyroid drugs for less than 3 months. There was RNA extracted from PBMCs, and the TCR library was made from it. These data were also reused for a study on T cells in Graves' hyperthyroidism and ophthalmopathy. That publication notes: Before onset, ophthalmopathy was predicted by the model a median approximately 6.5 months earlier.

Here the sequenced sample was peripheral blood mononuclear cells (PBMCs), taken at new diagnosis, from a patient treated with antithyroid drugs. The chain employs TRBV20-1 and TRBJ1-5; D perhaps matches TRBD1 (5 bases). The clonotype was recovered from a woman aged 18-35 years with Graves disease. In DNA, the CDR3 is TGCAGTGCTAGCGGGATGTTCAGGGGCAATCAGCCCCAGCATTTT. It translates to CSASGMFRGNQPQHF.